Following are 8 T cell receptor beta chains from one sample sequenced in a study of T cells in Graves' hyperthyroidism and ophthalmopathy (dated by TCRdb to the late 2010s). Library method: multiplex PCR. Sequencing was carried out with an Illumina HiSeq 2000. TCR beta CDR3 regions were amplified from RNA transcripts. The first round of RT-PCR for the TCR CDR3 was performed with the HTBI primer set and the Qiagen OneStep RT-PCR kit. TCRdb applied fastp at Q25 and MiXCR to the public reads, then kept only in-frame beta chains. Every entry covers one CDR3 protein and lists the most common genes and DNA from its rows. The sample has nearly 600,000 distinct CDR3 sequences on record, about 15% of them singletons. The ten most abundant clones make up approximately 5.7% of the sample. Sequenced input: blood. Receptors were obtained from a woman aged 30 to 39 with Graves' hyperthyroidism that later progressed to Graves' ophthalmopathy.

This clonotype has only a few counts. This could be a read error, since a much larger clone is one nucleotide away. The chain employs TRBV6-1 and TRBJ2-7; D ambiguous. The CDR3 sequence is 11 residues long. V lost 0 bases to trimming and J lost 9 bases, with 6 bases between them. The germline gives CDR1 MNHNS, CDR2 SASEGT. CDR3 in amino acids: CASSEAHGQYF. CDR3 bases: TGTGCCAGCAGTGAAGCCCACGGGCAGTACTTC.

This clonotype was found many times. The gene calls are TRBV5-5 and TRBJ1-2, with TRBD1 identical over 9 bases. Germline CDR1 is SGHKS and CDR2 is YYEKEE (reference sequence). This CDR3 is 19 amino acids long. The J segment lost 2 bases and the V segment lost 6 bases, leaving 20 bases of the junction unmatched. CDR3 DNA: TGTGCCAGCACTGGACCGAGTATGATGGGACAGGGAGGGAACTATGGCTACACCTTC. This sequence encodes CASTGPSMMGQGGNYGYTF.

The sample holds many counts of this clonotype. The CDR3 reads CASSSFYGPFGSYNEQFF. In nucleotides, the CDR3 is TGTGCCAGCAGCTCATTCTACGGGCCCTTCGGGTCCTACAATGAGCAGTTCTTC. J is TRBJ2-1 and V is TRBV7-8, with D hard to call. Trimming stripped 4 bases from V and 1 base from J, with 20 bases between. This CDR3 has 18 residues. The germline CDR1 and CDR2 sequences are SGHVS and FQNEAQ.

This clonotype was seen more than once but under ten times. The CDR3 reads CASRAPYDGTQNTGELFF. CDR3 bases: TGTGCCAGCAGGGCCCCCTACGACGGAACTCAGAACACCGGGGAGCTGTTTTTT. The chain combines TRBV27 with TRBJ2-2; no clear D gene. The CDR3 totals 18 residues. Germline CDR1 MNHEY, CDR2 SMNVEV (reference sequence). Trimming removed 6 bases at V and 1 base at J, with 21 bases between.

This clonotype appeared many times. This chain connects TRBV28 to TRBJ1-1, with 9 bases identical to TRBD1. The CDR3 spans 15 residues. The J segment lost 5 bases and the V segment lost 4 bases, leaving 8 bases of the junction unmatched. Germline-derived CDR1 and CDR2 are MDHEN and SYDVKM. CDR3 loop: CASSSAGTGRTEAFF. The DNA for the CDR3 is TGTGCCAGCAGTTCCGCAGGGACAGGGAGAACTGAAGCTTTCTTT.

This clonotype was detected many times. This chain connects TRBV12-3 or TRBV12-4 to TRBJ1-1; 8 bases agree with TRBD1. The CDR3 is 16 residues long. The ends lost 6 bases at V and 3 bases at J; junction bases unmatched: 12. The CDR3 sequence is CASRGRGQVLDTEAFF. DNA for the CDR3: TGTGCCAGCAGAGGCAGGGGGCAGGTTTTGGACACTGAAGCTTTCTTT.

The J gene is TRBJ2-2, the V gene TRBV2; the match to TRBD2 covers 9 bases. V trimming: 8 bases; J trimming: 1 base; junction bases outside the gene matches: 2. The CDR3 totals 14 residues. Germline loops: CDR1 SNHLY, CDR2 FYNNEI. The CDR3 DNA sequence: TGTGCCAGCGGAGCGGGGGGGAACACCGGGGAGCTGTTTTTT. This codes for CASGAGGNTGELFF. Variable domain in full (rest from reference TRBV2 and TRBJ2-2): EPEVTQTPSHQVTQMGQEVILRCVPISNHLYFYWYRQILGQKVEFLVSFYNNEISEKSEIFDDQFSVERPDGSNFTLKIRSTKLEDSAMYFCASGAGGNTGELFFGEGSRLTVL.

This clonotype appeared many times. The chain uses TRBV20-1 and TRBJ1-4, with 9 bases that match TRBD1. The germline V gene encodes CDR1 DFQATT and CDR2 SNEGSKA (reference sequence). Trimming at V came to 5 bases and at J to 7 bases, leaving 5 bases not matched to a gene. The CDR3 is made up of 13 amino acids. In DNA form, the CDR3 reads TGCAGTGCTCCGGGACAGGGTGTTGAAAAACTGTTTTTT. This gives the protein CSAPGQGVEKLFF.